This TCR beta chain was identified in a study of brain metastases from non-small cell lung cancer. The repertoire was sequenced with immunoSEQ multiplex PCR; TCRdb's copy has only in-frame clones and lacks some. This repertoire shows almost 4,500 clones, about 88% found once; its top ten account for approximately 5%. From germline, CDR1 is LGHDT and CDR2 YNNKEL (reference sequence). CDR3 length: 13 residues. Trimming removed 3 bases from V and 8 bases from J, with 13 bases in between. Sequences were obtained from tumor-adjacent normal tissue. The receptor's source is a donor at least 40 years old with non-small cell lung cancer. This chain links TRBV3-1 (or the pseudogene TRBV3-2) with TRBJ1-1; D is unresolved. For the CDR3, the DNA is TGTGCCAGCAGCCAGAATAACCAGGCAGAAGCTTTCTTT. This gives the protein CASSQNNQAEAFF.